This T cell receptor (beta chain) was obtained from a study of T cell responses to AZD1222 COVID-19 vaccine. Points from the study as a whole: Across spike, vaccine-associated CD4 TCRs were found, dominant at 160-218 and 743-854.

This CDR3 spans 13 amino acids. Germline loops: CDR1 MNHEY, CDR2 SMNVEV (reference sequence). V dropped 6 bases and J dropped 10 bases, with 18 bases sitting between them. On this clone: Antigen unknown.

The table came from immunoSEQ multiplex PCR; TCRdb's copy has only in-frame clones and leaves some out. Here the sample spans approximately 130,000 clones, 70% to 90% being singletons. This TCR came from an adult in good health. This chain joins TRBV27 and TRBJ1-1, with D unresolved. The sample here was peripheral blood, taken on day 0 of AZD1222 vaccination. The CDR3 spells CASSSMRSEGAFF. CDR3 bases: TGTGCCAGCAGCTCTATGCGGTCCGAGGGAGCTTTCTTT.